The TCR beta chain described here comes from a study of post-analysis software for immune sequencing data. Study details: Relapsing-remitting, secondary progressive and progressive-relapsing forms made up the multiple sclerosis disease courses.

TCR beta libraries were prepared from cDNA with unique molecular identifiers. Around 500,000 cDNA molecules were obtained per 1 to 10 million input T cells. A single record per CDR3 protein comes from TCRdb applying MiXCR to the PCR reads. The table records hundreds of thousands of distinct CDR3 sequences, 35% to 40% of them present only once. Study-wide results and caveats: The study found significantly lower normalized Chao1 diversity in multiple sclerosis patients than in controls. Controls had lower frequencies than patients of about 5 TRBV segments, which included TRBV5-6, TRBV5-1 and TRBV20-1.

Concerning this clonotype itself: Its antigen remains unknown.

The CDR3 extends over 15 amino acids. The germline CDR1 and CDR2 sequences are SQVTM and ANQGSEA. The trim removed 3 bases at V and 3 bases at J, leaving 7 bases unmatched. The sequenced material came from blood. The clonotype was recovered from a girl aged 5-17 years with multiple sclerosis. The rearrangement uses TRBV29-1 and TRBJ1-5; TRBD1 matches 8 bases. CDR3 DNA: TGCAGCGTTGAGTCAGGGGGCGCACTCAATCAGCCCCAGCATTTT. Protein product: CSVESGGALNQPQHF.